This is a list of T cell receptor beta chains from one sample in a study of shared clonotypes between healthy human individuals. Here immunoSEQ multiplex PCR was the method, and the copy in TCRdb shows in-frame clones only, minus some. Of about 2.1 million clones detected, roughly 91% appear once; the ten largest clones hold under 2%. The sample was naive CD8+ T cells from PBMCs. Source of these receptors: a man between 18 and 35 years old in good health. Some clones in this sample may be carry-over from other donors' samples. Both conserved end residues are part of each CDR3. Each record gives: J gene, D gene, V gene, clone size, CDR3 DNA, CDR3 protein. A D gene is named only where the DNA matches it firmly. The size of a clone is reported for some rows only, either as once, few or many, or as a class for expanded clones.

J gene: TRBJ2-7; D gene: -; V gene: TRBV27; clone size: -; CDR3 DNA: TGTGCCAGCAGTTTCGGACAGCCATACGAGCAGTACTTC; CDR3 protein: CASSFGQPYEQYF
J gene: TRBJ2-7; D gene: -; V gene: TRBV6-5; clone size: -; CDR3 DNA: TGTGCCAGCAGTTCGGGACATTCCTACGAGCAGTACTTC; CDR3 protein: CASSSGHSYEQYF
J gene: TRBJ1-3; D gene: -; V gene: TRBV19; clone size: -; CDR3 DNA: TGTGCCAGTACCACCATAGATGATTCTGGAAACACCATATATTTT; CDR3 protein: CASTTIDDSGNTIYF
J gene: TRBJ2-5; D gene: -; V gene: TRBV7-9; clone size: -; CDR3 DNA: TGTGCCAGCAGCTTACGACAGGTCCAAGAGACCCAGTACTTC; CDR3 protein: CASSLRQVQETQYF
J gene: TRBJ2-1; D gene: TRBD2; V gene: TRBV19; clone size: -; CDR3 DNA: TGTGCCAGTAGTATCAGCGGGAGGATTGTCAATGAGCAGTTCTTC; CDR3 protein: CASSISGRIVNEQFF
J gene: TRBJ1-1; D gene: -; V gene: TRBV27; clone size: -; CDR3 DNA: TGTGCCAGCAGTTTGGCAGGGGAGTACACTGAAGCTTTCTTT; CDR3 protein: CASSLAGEYTEAFF
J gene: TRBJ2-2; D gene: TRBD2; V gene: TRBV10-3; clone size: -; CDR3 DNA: TGTGCCATCCGGACGGGAGGAGGGTCCGGGGAGCTGTTTTTT; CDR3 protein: CAIRTGGGSGELFF
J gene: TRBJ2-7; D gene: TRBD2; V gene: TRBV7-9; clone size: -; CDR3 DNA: TGTGCCAGCAGCTTTCAGGGACTAAGAGACGAGCAGTACTTC; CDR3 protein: CASSFQGLRDEQYF
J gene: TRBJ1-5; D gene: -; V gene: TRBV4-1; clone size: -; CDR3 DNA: TGCGCCAGCAGCCAAGAGGTAAGGAGCAATCAGCCCCAGCATTTT; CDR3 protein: CASSQEVRSNQPQHF
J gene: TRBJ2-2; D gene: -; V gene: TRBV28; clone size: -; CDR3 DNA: TGTGCCAGCAGCATACAGGGCTGGAACACCGGGGAGCTGTTTTTT; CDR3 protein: CASSIQGWNTGELFF
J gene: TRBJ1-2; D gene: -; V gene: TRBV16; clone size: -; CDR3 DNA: TGTGCCAGCAGCCAATCTGAAAGGATGGACTATGGCTACACCTTC; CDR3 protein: CASSQSERMDYGYTF
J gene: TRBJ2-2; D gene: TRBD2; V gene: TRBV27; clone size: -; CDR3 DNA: TGTGCCAGCAGTCCGCTAGCGGGAGTAGAGACCGGGGAGCTGTTTTTT; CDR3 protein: CASSPLAGVETGELFF
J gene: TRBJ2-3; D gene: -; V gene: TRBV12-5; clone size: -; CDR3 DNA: TGTGCTAGTGGCCCGGGAATAGAAGATACGCAGTATTTT; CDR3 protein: CASGPGIEDTQYF
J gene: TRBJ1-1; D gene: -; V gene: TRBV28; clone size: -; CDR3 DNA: TGTGCCAGCAGTTTTACAGGGATATTTGCTGAAGCTTTCTTT; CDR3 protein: CASSFTGIFAEAFF
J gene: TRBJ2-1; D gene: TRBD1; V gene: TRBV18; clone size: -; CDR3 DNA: TGTGCCAGCTCACCACACCGGCCGGGACAGGTTAACAATGAGCAGTTCTTC; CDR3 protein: CASSPHRPGQVNNEQFF
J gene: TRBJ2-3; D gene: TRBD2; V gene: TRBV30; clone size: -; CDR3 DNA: TGTGCCTGGAGTGTCGGACTAGCGGGATATTCAGATACGCAGTATTTT; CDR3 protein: CAWSVGLAGYSDTQYF
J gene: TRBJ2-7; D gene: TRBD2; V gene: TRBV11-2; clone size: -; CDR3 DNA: TGTGCCAGCAGCTCCCTCGGGGGGGGCGGCTACGAGCAGTACTTC; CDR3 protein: CASSSLGGGGYEQYF
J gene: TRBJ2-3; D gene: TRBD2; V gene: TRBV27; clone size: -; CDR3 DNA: TGTGCCAGTCAGACTAGCGGGATATCAGATACGCAGTATTTT; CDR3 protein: CASQTSGISDTQYF
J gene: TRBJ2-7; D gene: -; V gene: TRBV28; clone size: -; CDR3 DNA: TGTGCCAGCTCCCCCGTCAGCTCCTACGAGCAGTACTTC; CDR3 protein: CASSPVSSYEQYF
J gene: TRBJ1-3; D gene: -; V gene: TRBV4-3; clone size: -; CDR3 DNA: TGCGCCAGCAGCCAAGAATGGGGCAGGATGGGAGGAAACACCATATATTTT; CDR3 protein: CASSQEWGRMGGNTIYF
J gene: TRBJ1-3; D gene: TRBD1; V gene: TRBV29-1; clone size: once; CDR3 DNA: TGCAGCGTCGGTGACAGGGCCTCTGGAAACACCATATATTTT; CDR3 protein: CSVGDRASGNTIYF
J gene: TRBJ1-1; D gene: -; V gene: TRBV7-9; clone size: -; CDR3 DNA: TGTGCCAGCAGCTTAGGTGGCGCCGGCACTGAAGCTTTCTTT; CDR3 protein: CASSLGGAGTEAFF
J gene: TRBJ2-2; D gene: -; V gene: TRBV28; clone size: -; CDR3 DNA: TGTGCCAGCAGTTTAGCCAGATACCTGGGGGAGCTGTTTTTT; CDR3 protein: CASSLARYLGELFF
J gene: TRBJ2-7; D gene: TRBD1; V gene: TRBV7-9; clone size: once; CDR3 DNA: TGTGCCAGCAGCGTGGGACAGGGGCCCTCCTACGAGCAGTACTTC; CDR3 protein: CASSVGQGPSYEQYF
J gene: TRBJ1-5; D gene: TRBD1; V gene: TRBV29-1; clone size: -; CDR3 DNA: TGCAGCGTCGCCGACAGGGGAGGCGGTCAGCCCCAGCATTTT; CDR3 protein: CSVADRGGGQPQHF
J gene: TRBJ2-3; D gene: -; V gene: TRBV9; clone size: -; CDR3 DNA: TGTGCCAGCAGCGTAGGGCAAGGCGATACGCAGTATTTT; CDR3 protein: CASSVGQGDTQYF
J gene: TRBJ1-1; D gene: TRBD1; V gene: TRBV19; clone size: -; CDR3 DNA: TGTGCCAGTAGTATCGGCAGGGGGCTCGAAGCTTTCTTT; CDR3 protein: CASSIGRGLEAFF
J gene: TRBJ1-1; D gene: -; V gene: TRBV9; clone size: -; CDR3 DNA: TGTGCCAGCAAGGCCCCCACAGGGAGAAACACTGAAGCTTTCTTT; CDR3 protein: CASKAPTGRNTEAFF
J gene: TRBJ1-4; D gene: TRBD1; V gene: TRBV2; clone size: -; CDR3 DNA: TGTGCCAGCTCTCAGGGGGCGCGAATCGAAAAACTGTTTTTT; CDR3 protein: CASSQGARIEKLFF
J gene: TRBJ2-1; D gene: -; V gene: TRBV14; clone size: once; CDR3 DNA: TGTGCCAGCAGCCAAGATACCGGAGTCAATGAGCAGTTCTTC; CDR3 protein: CASSQDTGVNEQFF
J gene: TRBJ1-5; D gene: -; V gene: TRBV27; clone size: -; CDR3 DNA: TGTGCCAGCAGCATCAGCTACAATCAGCCCCAGCATTTT; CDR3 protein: CASSISYNQPQHF
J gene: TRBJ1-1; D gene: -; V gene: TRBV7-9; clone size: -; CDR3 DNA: TGTGCCAGCAGCTTTCCGGACATCGGGAACACTGAAGCTTTCTTT; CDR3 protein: CASSFPDIGNTEAFF
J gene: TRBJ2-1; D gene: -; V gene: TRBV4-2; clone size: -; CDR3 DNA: TGTGCCAGCAGCCAAGATGGTGTGGGAGGACCAGAGAGGGAGCAGTTCTTC; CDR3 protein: CASSQDGVGGPEREQFF
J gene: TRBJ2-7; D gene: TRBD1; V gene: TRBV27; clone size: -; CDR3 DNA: TGTGCCAGCAGTTTACTTCTCGACAGGGTCTACGAGCAGTACTTC; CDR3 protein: CASSLLLDRVYEQYF
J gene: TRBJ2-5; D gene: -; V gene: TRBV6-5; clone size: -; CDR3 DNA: TGTGCCAGCAGTTACTCAGGGGGAGTCACAAAAGAGACCCAGTACTTC; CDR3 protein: CASSYSGGVTKETQYF
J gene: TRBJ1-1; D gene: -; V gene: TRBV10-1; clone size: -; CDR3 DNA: TGCGCCAGCAGCCAGGGCTCGTTGATGGGCACTGAAGCTTTCTTT; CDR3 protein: CASSQGSLMGTEAFF
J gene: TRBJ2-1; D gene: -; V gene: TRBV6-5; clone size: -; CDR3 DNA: TGTGCCAGCAGACGAAGGGACACCTCCTACAATGAGCAGTTCTTC; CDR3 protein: CASRRRDTSYNEQFF
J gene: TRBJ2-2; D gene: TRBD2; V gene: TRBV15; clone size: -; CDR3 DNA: TGTGCCACCAGCAGGCCACTAGCGGGAGCCGGCACCGGGGAGCTGTTTTTT; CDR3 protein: CATSRPLAGAGTGELFF
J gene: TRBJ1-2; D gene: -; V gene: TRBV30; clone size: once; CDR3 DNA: TGTGCCTGGAGCCCAGACCAGGCCTATGGCTACACCTTC; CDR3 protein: CAWSPDQAYGYTF
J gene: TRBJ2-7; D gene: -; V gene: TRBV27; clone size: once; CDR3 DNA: TGTGCCAGCAGTTCGCGCGGATACGAGCAGTACTTC; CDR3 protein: CASSSRGYEQYF
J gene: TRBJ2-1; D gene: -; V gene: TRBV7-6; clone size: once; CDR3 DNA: TGTGCCAGCAGCTTGAATCGAGCGGAGGGGAACGATGAGCAGTTCTTC; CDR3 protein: CASSLNRAEGNDEQFF
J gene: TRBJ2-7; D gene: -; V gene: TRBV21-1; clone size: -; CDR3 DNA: TGTGCCAGCCTTACCCCCGGGACAGGGGCCTACGAGCAGTACTTC; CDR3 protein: CASLTPGTGAYEQYF
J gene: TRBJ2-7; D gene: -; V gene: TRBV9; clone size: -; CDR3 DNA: TGTGCCAGCAGCGAAGGGACGGCGAGCTCCTACGAGCAGTACTTC; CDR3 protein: CASSEGTASSYEQYF
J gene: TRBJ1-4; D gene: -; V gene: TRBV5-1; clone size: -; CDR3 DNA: TGCGCCAGCAGCTGGACGGGACCTCTCCAGGGTAATGAAAAACTGTTTTTT; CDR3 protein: CASSWTGPLQGNEKLFF
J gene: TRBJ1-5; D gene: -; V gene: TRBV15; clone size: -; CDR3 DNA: TGTGCCACCAGCAGGGGACGGGACATAAATCAGCCCCAGCATTTT; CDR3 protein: CATSRGRDINQPQHF
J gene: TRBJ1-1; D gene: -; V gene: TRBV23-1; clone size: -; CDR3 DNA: TGCGCCAGCCCTCTCGGGGAGACTGAAGCTTTCTTT; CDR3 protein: CASPLGETEAFF
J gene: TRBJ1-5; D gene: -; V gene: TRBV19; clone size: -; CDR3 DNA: TGTGCCAGAAGGGGCAGGGAAGGCAATCAGCCCCAGCATTTT; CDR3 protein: CARRGREGNQPQHF
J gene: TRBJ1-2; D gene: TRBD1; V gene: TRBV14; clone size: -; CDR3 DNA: TGTGCCAGCAGACCGACAGGGGACTATGGCTACACCTTC; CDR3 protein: CASRPTGDYGYTF
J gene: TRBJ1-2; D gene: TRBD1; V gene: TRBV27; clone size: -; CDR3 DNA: TGTGCCAGCAGTTTAAGGACAGGGGCAATCTCTGGCTACACCTTC; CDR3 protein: CASSLRTGAISGYTF
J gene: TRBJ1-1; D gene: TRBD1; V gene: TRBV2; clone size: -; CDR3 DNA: TGTGCCAGCCGGGACAGGGCAGATTACACTGAAGCTTTCTTT; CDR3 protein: CASRDRADYTEAFF
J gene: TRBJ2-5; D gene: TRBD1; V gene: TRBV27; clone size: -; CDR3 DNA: TGTGCCAGCAGTTTGGGGGCGGGACAGGGTTGGAAGACCCAGTACTTC; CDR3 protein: CASSLGAGQGWKTQYF
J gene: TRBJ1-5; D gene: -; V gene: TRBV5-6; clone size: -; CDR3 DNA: TGTGCCAGCAGCTTTAGGACAGCCCAGCCCCAGCATTTT; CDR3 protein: CASSFRTAQPQHF
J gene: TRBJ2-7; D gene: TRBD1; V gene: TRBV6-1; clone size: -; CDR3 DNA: TGTGCCAGCAGTGAAGATGGACAGGGCTACGAGCAGTACTTC; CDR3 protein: CASSEDGQGYEQYF
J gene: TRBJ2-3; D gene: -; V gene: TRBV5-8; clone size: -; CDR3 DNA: TGTGCCAGCAGCTTGGTTGCAAATACGCAGTATTTT; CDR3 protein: CASSLVANTQYF
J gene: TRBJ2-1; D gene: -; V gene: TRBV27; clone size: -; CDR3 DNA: TGTGCCAGCAGTTTCGGATACAATGAGCAGTTCTTC; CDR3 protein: CASSFGYNEQFF
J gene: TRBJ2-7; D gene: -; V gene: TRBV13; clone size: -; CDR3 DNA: TGTGCCAGCAGCTCCCAGGACGGTAAATTCGAGCAGTACTTC; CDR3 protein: CASSSQDGKFEQYF
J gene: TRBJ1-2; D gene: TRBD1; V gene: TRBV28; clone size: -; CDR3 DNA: TGTGCCAGCACCCTCGGTATAGGGACAGCAACTAACTATGGCTACACCTTC; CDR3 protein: CASTLGIGTATNYGYTF
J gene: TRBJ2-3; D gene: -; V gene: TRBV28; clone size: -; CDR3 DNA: TGTGCCAGCACACAGACCAGATGGGCAGATACGCAGTATTTT; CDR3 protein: CASTQTRWADTQYF
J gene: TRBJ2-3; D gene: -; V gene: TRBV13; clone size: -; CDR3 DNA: TGTGCCAGCAGCGAGGAGGCAGATACGCAGTATTTT; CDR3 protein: CASSEEADTQYF